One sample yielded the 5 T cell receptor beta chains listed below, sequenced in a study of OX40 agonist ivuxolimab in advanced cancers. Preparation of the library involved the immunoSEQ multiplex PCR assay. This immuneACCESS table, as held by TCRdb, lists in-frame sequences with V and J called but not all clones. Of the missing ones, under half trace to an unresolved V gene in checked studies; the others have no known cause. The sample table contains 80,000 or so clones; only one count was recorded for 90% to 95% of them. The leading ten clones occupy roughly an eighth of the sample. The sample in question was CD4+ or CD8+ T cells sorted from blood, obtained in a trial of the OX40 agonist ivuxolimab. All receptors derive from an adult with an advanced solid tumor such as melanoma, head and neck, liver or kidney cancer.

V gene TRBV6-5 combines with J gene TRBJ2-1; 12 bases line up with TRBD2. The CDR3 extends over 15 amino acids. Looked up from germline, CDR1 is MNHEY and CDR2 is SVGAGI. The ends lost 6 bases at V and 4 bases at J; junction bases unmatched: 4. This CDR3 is CASRLAGGTYNEQFF. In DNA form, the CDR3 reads TGTGCCAGCAGGCTAGCGGGGGGGACATACAATGAGCAGTTCTTC.

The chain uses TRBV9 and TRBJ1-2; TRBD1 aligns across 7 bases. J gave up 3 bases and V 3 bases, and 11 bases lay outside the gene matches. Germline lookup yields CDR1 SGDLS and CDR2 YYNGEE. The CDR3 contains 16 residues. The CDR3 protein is CASSGQGGGIDYGYTF. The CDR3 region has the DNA TGTGCCAGCAGCGGCCAGGGGGGAGGGATAGACTATGGCTACACCTTC. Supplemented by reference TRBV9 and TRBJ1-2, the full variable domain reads DSGVTQTPKHLITATGQRVTLRCSPRSGDLSVYWYQQSLDQGLQFLIQYYNGEERAKGNILERFSAQQFPDLHSELNLSSLELGDSALYFCASSGQGGGIDYGYTFGSGTRLTVV.

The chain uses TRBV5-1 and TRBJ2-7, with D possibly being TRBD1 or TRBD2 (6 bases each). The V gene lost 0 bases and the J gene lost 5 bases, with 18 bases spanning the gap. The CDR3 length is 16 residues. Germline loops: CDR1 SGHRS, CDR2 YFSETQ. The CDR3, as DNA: TGCGCCAGCAGCTTGGAGTATCGGGGGCCCGGAGACGAGCAGTACTTC. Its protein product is CASSLEYRGPGDEQYF.

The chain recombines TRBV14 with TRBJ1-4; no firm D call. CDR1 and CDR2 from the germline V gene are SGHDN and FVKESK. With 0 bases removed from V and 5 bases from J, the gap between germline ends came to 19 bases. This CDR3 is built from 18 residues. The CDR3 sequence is CASSQEGKLGRRNEKLFF. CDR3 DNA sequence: TGTGCCAGCAGCCAAGAGGGGAAGTTGGGCAGGAGGAATGAAAAACTGTTTTTT.

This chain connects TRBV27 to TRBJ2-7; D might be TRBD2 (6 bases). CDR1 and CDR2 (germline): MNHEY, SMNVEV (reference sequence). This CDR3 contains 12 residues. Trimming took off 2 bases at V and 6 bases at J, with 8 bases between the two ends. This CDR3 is CASSLGGSEQYF. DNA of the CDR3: TGTGCCAGCAGTTTAGGGGGGTCCGAGCAGTACTTC.